Shown below are 5 T cell receptor beta chains from a single sample sequenced in a study of beta chain features in type 1 diabetes. Study findings and constraints: Moderately but significantly shorter TCRB CDR3s were found in Type 1 diabetes patients in all four CD4+ subsets.

All of the isolated RNA was reverse transcribed, so expressed TCRB transcripts were sequenced. Using immunoSEQ multiplex PCR, the repertoire was profiled, and TCRdb retains in-frame clones only, with some absent. The sample holds 600,000 to 700,000 clones, approximately 13% seen once. What these receptors recognize is not known. The sequencing input was naive CD4+ T cells from blood. All receptors come from a man aged 25 to 40 with type 1 diabetes.

There are a few counts of this clone. J is TRBJ2-2 and V is TRBV9, with no clear D. CDR3 length equals 16 residues. Per the germline V gene, CDR1 is SGDLS and CDR2 is YYNGEE. Trimming stripped 3 bases from V and 0 bases from J, with 12 bases between. CDR3 loop: CASSGYGVTNTGELFF. The CDR3 DNA reads as TGTGCCAGCAGCGGGTACGGCGTAACGAACACCGGGGAGCTGTTTTTT.

Only a few counts were recorded for this clone. This chain uses TRBV5-4 with TRBJ1-2; D call uncertain. Germline CDR1 reads SGHNT; CDR2 reads YYREEE (reference sequence). Trimming shortened V by 0 bases and J by 9 bases, and 15 bases separated the two germline ends. The CDR3 spans 14 residues. This CDR3 is CASSLAGSPMRYTF. In DNA, the CDR3 is TGTGCCAGCAGCTTGGCTGGGTCTCCGATGCGCTACACCTTC.

The chain carries TRBV14 and TRBJ2-5; the D gene is possibly TRBD2 (6 bases). The CDR3 is made up of 14 amino acids. Trimming shortened V by 3 bases and J by 3 bases, and 11 bases separated the two germline ends. Germline V gene data show CDR1 as SGHDN and CDR2 as FVKESK. CDR3 residues: CASSQGLAEETQYF. The CDR3 coding sequence is TGTGCCAGCAGCCAGGGGTTAGCGGAAGAGACCCAGTACTTC.

This clone was recorded a few times. J is TRBJ1-4 and V is TRBV27; 7 nucleotides align to TRBD1. The CDR3 consists of 14 residues. J lost 8 bases, V lost 8 bases, and 11 bases had no gene match. Germline V gene sequence: CDR1 MNHEY, CDR2 SMNVEV (reference sequence). The CDR3 loop is CASGRDRATEKLFF. In DNA form, the CDR3 reads TGTGCCAGCGGGAGAGACAGGGCGACGGAAAAACTGTTTTTT.

This clone was counted between two and nine times. The chain has TRBV30 and TRBJ2-7; a weak D match, TRBD1 (7 bases). From germline, CDR1 is GTSNPN and CDR2 SVGIG (reference sequence). The CDR3 loop spans 13 amino acids. V was trimmed by 3 bases and J by 5 bases, leaving 14 bases between them. The CDR3 is CAWRGGQFHEQYF. CDR3 coding DNA: TGTGCCTGGAGGGGGGGACAGTTCCACGAGCAGTACTTC.